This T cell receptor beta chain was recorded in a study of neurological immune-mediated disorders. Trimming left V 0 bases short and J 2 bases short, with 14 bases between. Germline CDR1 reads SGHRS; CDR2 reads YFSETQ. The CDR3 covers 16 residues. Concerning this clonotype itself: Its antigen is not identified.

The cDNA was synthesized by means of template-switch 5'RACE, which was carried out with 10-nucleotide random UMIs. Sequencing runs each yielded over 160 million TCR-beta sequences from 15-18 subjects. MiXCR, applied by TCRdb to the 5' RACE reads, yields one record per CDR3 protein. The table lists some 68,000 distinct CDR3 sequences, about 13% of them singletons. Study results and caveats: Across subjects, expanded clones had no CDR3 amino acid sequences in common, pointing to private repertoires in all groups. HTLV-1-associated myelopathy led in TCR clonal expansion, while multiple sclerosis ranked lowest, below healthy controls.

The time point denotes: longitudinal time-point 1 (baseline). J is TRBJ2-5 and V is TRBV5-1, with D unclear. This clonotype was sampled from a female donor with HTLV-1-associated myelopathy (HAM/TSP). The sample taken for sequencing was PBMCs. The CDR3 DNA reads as TGCGCCAGCAGCTTGGAAGGACGCCGTGTTCAAGAGACCCAGTACTTC. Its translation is CASSLEGRRVQETQYF.